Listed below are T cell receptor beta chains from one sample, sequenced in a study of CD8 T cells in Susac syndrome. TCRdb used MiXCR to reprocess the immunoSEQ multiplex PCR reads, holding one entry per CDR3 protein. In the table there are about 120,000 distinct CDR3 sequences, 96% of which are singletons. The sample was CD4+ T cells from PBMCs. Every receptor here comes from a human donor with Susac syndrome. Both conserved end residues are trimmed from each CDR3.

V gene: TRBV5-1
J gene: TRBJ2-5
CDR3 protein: ASSLGVAGGETQY

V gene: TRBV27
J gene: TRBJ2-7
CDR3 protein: ASSPLTQRGNYEQY

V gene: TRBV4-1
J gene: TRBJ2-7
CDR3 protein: ASRMQREGIYEQY

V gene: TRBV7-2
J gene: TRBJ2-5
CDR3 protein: ASSPLRSLYQETQY

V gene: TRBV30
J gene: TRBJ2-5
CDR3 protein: AWSGGETQY

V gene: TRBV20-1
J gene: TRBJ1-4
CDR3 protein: SAMGGGGSEKLF

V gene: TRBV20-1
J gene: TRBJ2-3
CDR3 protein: SARSTSGSSDTQY

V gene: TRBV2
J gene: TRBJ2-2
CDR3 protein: ASSDVYVNTGELF

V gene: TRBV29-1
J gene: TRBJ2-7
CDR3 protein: SAKTSDEQY

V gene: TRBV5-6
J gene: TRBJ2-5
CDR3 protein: ASSLVTSQYQETQY

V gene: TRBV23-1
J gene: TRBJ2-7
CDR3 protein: ASSTRYHEQY

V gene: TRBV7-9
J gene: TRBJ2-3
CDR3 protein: ASSLLSSGSLDTQY

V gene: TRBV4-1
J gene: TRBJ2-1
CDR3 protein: ASSQARTSGSNEQF

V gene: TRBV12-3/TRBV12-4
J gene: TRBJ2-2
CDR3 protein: ASRRDTGELF

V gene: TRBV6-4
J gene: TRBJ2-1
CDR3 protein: ASSVLAGGRQF

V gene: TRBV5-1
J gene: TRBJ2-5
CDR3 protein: ASSLKSGLETQY

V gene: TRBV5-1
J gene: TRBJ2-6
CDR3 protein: ASSSTGSPMVLT

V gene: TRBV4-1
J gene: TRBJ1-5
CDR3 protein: ASSQGAGWDQPQH

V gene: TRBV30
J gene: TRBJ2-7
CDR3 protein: AWSATDWGVGYEQY

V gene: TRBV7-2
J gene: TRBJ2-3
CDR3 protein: ASSLGGGGTDTQY

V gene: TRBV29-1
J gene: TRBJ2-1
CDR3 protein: SVESSGKDEQF

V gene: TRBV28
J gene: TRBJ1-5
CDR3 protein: ASIGAPRYLPQH

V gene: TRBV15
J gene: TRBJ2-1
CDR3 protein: ATSPIGTGTHYNEQF

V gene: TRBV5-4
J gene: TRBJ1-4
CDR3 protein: ASSQTGATNEKLF

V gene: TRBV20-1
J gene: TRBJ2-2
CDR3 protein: SASPLRATGELF

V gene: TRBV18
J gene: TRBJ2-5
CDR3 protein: ASSAMASGKETQY

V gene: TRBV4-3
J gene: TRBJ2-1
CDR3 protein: ASSQVGLDNEQF

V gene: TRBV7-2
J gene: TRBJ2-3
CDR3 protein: ASSGEFADTQY

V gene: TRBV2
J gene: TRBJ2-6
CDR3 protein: ASSRIGSGANVLT

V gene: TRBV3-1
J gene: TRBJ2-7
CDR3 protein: ASSHTGQNEQY

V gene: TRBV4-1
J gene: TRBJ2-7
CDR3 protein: ASSPSDRGLEQY

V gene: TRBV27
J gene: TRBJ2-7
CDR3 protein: ASSPSSGSWLGYEQY

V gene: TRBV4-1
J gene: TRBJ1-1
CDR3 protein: ASSQDPGLNTEAF

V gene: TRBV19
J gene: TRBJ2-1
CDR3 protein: ASSTWTGSSYNEQF

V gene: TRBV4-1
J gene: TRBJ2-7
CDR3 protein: ASSQDIPGARY

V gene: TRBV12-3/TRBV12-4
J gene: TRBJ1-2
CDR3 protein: ASSLWAVYGYT

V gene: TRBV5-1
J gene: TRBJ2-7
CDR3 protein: ASSLEGPGARY

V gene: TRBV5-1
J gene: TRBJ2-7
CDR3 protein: ASSRTGGKPYEQY

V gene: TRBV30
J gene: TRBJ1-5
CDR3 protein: AWSPGPESPQH

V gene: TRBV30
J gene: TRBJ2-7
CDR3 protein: ATGGGQGFSYEQY

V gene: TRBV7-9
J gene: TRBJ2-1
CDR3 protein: ASSVRTVNEQF

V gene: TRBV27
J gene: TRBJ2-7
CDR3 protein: ASSFSYWTGTYEQY

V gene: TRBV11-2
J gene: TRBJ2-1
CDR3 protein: ASSASRTSGRNEQF

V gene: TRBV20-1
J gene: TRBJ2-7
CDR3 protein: SARVGSKDEQY

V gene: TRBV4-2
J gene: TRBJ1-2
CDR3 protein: ASSQTGGSNYGYT

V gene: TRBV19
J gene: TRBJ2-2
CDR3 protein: ASSDRPNTGELF

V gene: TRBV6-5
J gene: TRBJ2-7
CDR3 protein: ATTSTYEQY

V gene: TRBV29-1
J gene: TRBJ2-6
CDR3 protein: SVLDRGPSGANVLT

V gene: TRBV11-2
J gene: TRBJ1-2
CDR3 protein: ASTLDKEISVYGYT